The next 10 T cell receptor beta chains were all read from a single sample in a study of shared clonotypes between healthy human individuals. Measured with immunoSEQ multiplex PCR; TCRdb has only the in-frame clones, and not every one. The table lists 2 million or so clones, roughly 94% of them singletons. Sequencing input: naive CD4+ T cells sorted from blood. Subset of the sample: CD45RA+ positively selected. The receptors shown here come from a man aged 18 to 35 in good health.

This chain uses TRBV10-3 with TRBJ2-3, with TRBD2 matching 10 bases. The J segment lost 3 bases and the V segment lost 2 bases, leaving 2 bases of the junction unmatched. The CDR3 length is 15 residues. The V gene's germline CDR1 is ENHRY and CDR2 SYGVKD. The CDR3 DNA reads TGTGCCATCAGTGAGACTAGCGGGGTGACAGATACGCAGTATTTT. Translation: CAISETSGVTDTQYF.

This chain links TRBV6-5 with TRBJ1-1; D not resolved. Germline V gene lookup returns CDR1 MNHEY and CDR2 SVGAGI. This CDR3 comprises 15 residues. V lost 4 bases and J 0 bases, leaving 12 bases between the germline ends. The CDR3 DNA reads TGTGCCAGCAGTTCCCTGGCGGCTATGAACACTGAAGCTTTCTTT. Translating it yields CASSSLAAMNTEAFF.

The chain couples TRBV5-1 to TRBJ2-3; tentatively, D is TRBD1 or TRBD2 (5 bases each). The CDR3 covers 16 residues. Trimming removed 2 bases from V and 4 bases from J, with 17 bases in between. CDR1 SGHRS and CDR2 YFSETQ come from the germline V gene. This chain's CDR3 is CASSFLTPQGADTQYF. The CDR3, as DNA: TGCGCCAGCAGCTTCCTTACACCTCAGGGAGCAGATACGCAGTATTTT.

CDR3: CASSVGGDRNYGYTF. The DNA for the CDR3 is TGTGCCAGCAGCGTAGGTGGGGATCGGAACTATGGCTACACCTTC. V usage is TRBV9 and J usage is TRBJ1-2; D not certain. Trimming took 0 bases from V and 2 from J, leaving 11 bases between them. CDR3 length: 15 residues. Per germline, CDR1 SGDLS and CDR2 YYNGEE.

The chain couples TRBV19 to TRBJ1-3; unclear D gene. Trimming stripped 7 bases from V and 3 bases from J, with 10 bases between. This CDR3 spans 13 amino acids. Per germline, CDR1 LNHDA and CDR2 SQIVND (reference sequence). DNA for the CDR3: TGTGCCAGTATCCTGGATAATGGAAACACCATATATTTT. Translated: CASILDNGNTIYF.

This rearrangement joins TRBV15 to TRBJ2-3; the match to TRBD2 covers 16 bases. The CDR3 totals 18 residues. Germline V gene sequence: CDR1 LNHNV, CDR2 YYDKDF (reference sequence). The ends lost 6 bases at V and 0 bases at J; junction bases unmatched: 6. CDR3 bases: TGTGCCACCAGGTCGGGACTAGCGGGGGGGTTTAGCACAGATACGCAGTATTTT. It is translated as CATRSGLAGGFSTDTQYF.

This chain links TRBV11-3 with TRBJ2-3; either TRBD1 or TRBD2 may fit D (5 bases each). The V gene's germline CDR1 is SGHNT and CDR2 YENEEA. The CDR3 length is 17 residues. Trimming stripped 1 base from V and 1 base from J, with 15 bases between. The CDR3 reads CASSLAGPGMGTDTQYF. The CDR3 coding sequence is TGTGCCAGCAGCTTAGCGGGACCAGGAATGGGCACAGATACGCAGTATTTT. Combining the CDR3 with reference TRBV11-3 and TRBJ2-3 gives the whole variable domain EAGVVQSPRYKIIEKKQPVAFWCNPISGHNTLYWYLQNLGQGPELLIRYENEEAVDDSQLPKDRFSAERLKGVDSTLKIQPAELGDSAVYLCASSLAGPGMGTDTQYFGPGTRLTVL.

This clone is a singleton in its sample. This chain joins TRBV11-2 and TRBJ2-6; unclear D gene. Germline V gives CDR1 SGHAT, CDR2 FQNNGV. V lost 2 bases, J lost 1 base, and 12 bases lay in between. The CDR3 sequence is 17 residues long. CDR3 sequence (DNA): TGTGCCAGCAGCTTAAGTTCTCAGCCATCTGGGGCCAACGTCCTGACTTTC. This sequence encodes CASSLSSQPSGANVLTF.

This rearrangement joins TRBV5-6 to TRBJ1-2; 7 nucleotides match TRBD1. In germline, CDR1 is SGHDT, CDR2 YYEEEE. Losses at the gene ends were 4 bases for V and 6 bases for J; bases not matched to a gene: 9. This CDR3 region has 14 residues. The CDR3 spells CASSPTRQGHGYTF. The CDR3, as DNA: TGTGCCAGCAGCCCGACCAGACAGGGACATGGCTACACCTTC. Using reference TRBV5-6 and TRBJ1-2 for the parts outside the CDR3, the full variable domain is DAGVTQSPTHLIKTRGQQVTLRCSPKSGHDTVSWYQQALGQGPQFIFQYYEEEERQRGNFPDRFSGHQFPNYSSELNVNALLLGDSALYLCASSPTRQGHGYTFGSGTRLTVV.

With regard to this clone: A much larger clone lies a single base off, so this may be a read error. This same CDR3 is encoded by further DNA sequences in the sample. The chain combines TRBV6-5 with TRBJ1-5; 9 nucleotides agree with TRBD1. CDR3 length: 13 residues. J lost 5 bases, V lost 6 bases, and 2 bases had no gene match. Germline lookup yields CDR1 MNHEY and CDR2 SVGAGI. For the CDR3, the DNA is TGTGCCAGCAGCAGGGACAGGGATCAGCCCCAGCATTTT. Encoded protein: CASSRDRDQPQHF.